Below are 11 T cell receptor beta chains sequenced from a single sample in a study of shared clonotypes between healthy human individuals. Sequencing was performed with immunoSEQ multiplex PCR; in TCRdb, only in-frame clones are kept and a portion is missing. Of about 680,000 clones listed, approximately 73% were seen once; the top ten hold around 1.8%. The specimen was memory CD4+ T cells sorted from blood. This sample's subset: CD45RA-negative fraction. The receptors were gathered from a woman in her twenties or thirties in good health.

CDR3 in amino acids: CASSVQGVSYNEQFF. Written as DNA, the CDR3 is TGTGCCAGCAGTGTACAGGGTGTTAGCTACAATGAGCAGTTCTTC. The V and J genes are TRBV6-1 and TRBJ2-1, with TRBD1 as a possible D gene (6 bases). CDR3 length equals 15 residues. The V end was cut by 4 bases, the J end by 3 bases, with 13 bases between. From germline, CDR1 is MNHNS and CDR2 SASEGT.

The chain recombines TRBV18 with TRBJ2-2; perhaps D is TRBD1 or TRBD2 (5 bases each). The germline V gene encodes CDR1 KGHSH and CDR2 LQKENI. The V end lost 3 bases, the J end lost 8 bases, and 22 bases lay between the germline ends. This CDR3 spans 17 amino acids. CDR3 DNA sequence: TGTGCCAGCTCACCGAGCCACGGGACCCTTCTTCCTGGGGAGCTGTTTTTT. Amino acids: CASSPSHGTLLPGELFF.

The chain has TRBV7-2 and TRBJ2-7; D unclear. CDR3 length equals 16 residues. The V gene's germline CDR1 is SGHTA and CDR2 FQGNSA. V was cut by 4 bases and J by 3 bases, with 19 bases left in between. In nucleotides, the CDR3 is TGTGCCAGCAGCTCCAAAGGAGAGTCAAAAAGCTACGAGCAGTACTTC. This sequence encodes CASSSKGESKSYEQYF.

This chain connects TRBV30 to TRBJ2-2; 7 bases map to TRBD1. V shed 2 bases, J shed 0 bases, and the junction held 3 bases outside the gene matches. This CDR3 has 15 residues. Germline values: CDR1 GTSNPN, CDR2 SVGIG (reference sequence). In nucleotides, the CDR3 is TGTGCCTGGAGTCAAGGGGGCGCGAACACCGGGGAGCTGTTTTTT. This codes for CAWSQGGANTGELFF.

This chain joins TRBV30 and TRBJ1-5; D gene uncertain. Germline loops: CDR1 GTSNPN, CDR2 SVGIG (reference sequence). This CDR3 region has 16 residues. Trimming shortened V by 2 bases and J by 7 bases, and 21 bases separated the two germline ends. The CDR3 nucleotides are TGTGCCTGGAGTATCCCAGGTAGCCTTTATGGGCAGCCCCAGCATTTT. Protein sequence: CAWSIPGSLYGQPQHF.

This clone was found once. This chain joins TRBV11-3 and TRBJ2-3, with unresolved D. CDR1 SGHNT and CDR2 YENEEA come from the germline V gene. Deletions cut 7 bases from V and 4 bases from J, with 15 bases between. The CDR3 extends over 14 amino acids. The CDR3 coding sequence is TGTGCCAGCACCCCTGGACCCTTGTCAGATACGCAGTATTTT. Protein: CASTPGPLSDTQYF.

CDR3 residues: CASSYLAGGPGEQYF. The CDR3 DNA reads TGTGCCAGCAGCTACTTAGCGGGAGGGCCGGGGGAGCAGTACTTC. The V gene is TRBV11-2, the J gene TRBJ2-7, with 11 bases lining up with TRBD2. With 4 bases clipped from V and 7 bases from J, the junction kept 9 bases outside the gene matches. Germline V gives CDR1 SGHAT, CDR2 FQNNGV. This CDR3 region has 15 residues. The full variable domain, with the rest looked up from reference TRBV11-2 and TRBJ2-7, is EAGVAQSPRYKIIEKRQSVAFWCNPISGHATLYWYQQILGQGPKLLIQFQNNGVVDDSQLPKDRFSAERLKGVDSTLKIQPAKLEDSAVYLCASSYLAGGPGEQYFGPGTRLTVT.

The V call is TRBV7-9, the J call TRBJ2-7; D perhaps matches TRBD2 (6 bases). Germline-derived CDR1 and CDR2 are SEHNR and FQNEAQ (reference sequence). The CDR3 contains 14 residues. Between the trimmed V and J ends, which lost 5 bases and 5 bases, there was a span of 16 bases. This CDR3 is CASSIRGTFDEQYF. The CDR3 DNA sequence: TGTGCCAGCAGCATTCGGGGGACGTTCGACGAGCAGTACTTC.

This chain uses TRBV11-2 with TRBJ2-5, with D possibly matching TRBD2 (7 bases). The CDR3 runs to 16 residues. V lost 1 base and J 9 bases, leaving 21 bases between the germline ends. CDR1 is SGHAT and CDR2 is FQNNGV in the germline V gene. The CDR3 here is CASSLVTGTPGRAQYF. The DNA of the CDR3 is TGTGCCAGCAGCTTAGTAACCGGGACACCGGGGAGGGCCCAGTACTTC.

J is TRBJ1-1 and V is TRBV29-1, with TRBD1 matching over 7 bases. J gave up 6 bases and V 4 bases, and 8 bases lay outside the gene matches. Germline V gene lookup returns CDR1 SQVTM and CDR2 ANQGSEA. The CDR3 covers 13 residues. Here the CDR3 reads CSVVTGMRAEAFF. The CDR3 coding sequence is TGCAGCGTTGTGACAGGGATGAGGGCTGAAGCTTTCTTT.

This clone came up a few times. This chain connects TRBV4-1 to TRBJ2-3; D remains unclear. CDR1 and CDR2 (germline): MGHRA, YSYEKL. CDR3 size: 16 residues. V was clipped by 0 bases and J by 4 bases, with 14 bases between them. The CDR3 region is CASSQDQRLGADTQYF. Written as DNA, the CDR3 is TGCGCCAGCAGCCAAGATCAGCGACTGGGTGCAGATACGCAGTATTTT.